The T cell receptor beta chain described here comes from a study of cytomegalovirus exposure and HLA in healthy donors. For the study at large: The Caucasian-associated ancestry cluster held roughly 78% of approximately 400 genotyped donors. Study findings and constraints: Later analysis associated a missense DCLRE1C variant with TCR beta V- and J-gene trimming. Indistinguishability led to the exclusion of some V segments, TRBV6-2 and TRBV6-3 included. While the bulk of TCR sequences proved rare, some public TCRs turned up in many donors.

There are 13 residues in the CDR3. The germline gives CDR1 SQVTM, CDR2 ANQGSEA. Deletions cut 3 bases from V and 5 bases from J, with 12 bases between. 60 Vbeta and 13 Jbeta primers were used in PCR. Method: immunoSEQ multiplex PCR; TCRdb's copy keeps in-frame clones and lacks some. The table shows about 110,000 clones, with over 70% occurring only once. Concerning this clone itself: Its antigen remains unknown.

This receptor was taken from a male donor in good health and CMV-seronegative. The rearrangement links TRBV29-1 to TRBJ2-3; D is possibly TRBD2 (6 bases). The sequenced material came from PBMCs. The CDR3 DNA reads as TGCAGCGTTGATGAGGGAGGACTAGATACGCAGTATTTT. Its protein product is CSVDEGGLDTQYF.